This record looks at one TCR beta chain sequence and its context. The target antigen is unknown. The record originates from a study of cytotoxic CD8 clonotypes in ibrutinib-treated CLL. Study-level information: Response samples were taken after a median around 11 months of treatment, range 6 to 36. Average yields of 255,043 productive templates and approximately 100,000 productive rearrangements characterized the samples. Points from the study as a whole: In comparison with age-matched healthy donors, baseline clonality was higher and tracked circulating CD8+ T-cell counts.

The CDR3 consists of 15 residues. V was clipped by 5 bases and J by 1 base, with 15 bases between them. The germline V gene encodes CDR1 SGHVS and CDR2 FNYEAQ. The table came from immunoSEQ multiplex PCR; TCRdb's copy has only in-frame clones and leaves some out. The table includes approximately 33,000 clones, roughly two thirds detected once. The material was PBMCs, obtained before ibrutinib treatment. The receptor was isolated from a human donor with chronic lymphocytic leukemia. The rearrangement uses TRBV7-6 and TRBJ2-7, with D possibly being TRBD1 or TRBD2 (5 bases each). The CDR3 here is CASSTYGTQSYEQYF. The CDR3 DNA follows: TGTGCCAGCAGCACTTACGGGACGCAATCCTACGAGCAGTACTTC.